The 22 T cell receptor beta chains below come from one sample, sequenced in a study of blood T cell repertoires in COVID-19. Assay: immunoSEQ multiplex PCR; the TCRdb copy retains only in-frame clones and omits some. Among 90,000 to 120,000 clones listed, 88% were seen once. Sequencing was carried out using peripheral blood. The receptors were sampled from a man between 50 and 59 years old with active or convalescent COVID-19.

This chain connects TRBV28 to TRBJ2-6; 7 nucleotides align to TRBD1. The CDR3 is made up of 16 amino acids. Germline assignment: CDR1 MDHEN and CDR2 SYDVKM. The V segment lost 5 bases and the J segment 2 bases; nucleotides outside the gene matches: 6. The CDR3 spells CASSTPTGAGANVLTF. The CDR3, as DNA: TGTGCCAGCAGTACCCCTACAGGGGCTGGGGCCAACGTCCTGACTTTC.

The chain couples TRBV7-2 to TRBJ2-3; possible D gene TRBD1, 6 bases. The V end lost 7 bases, the J end lost 2 bases, and 13 bases lay between the germline ends. The CDR3 has 14 residues. Germline assignment: CDR1 SGHTA and CDR2 FQGNSA. The DNA for the CDR3 is TGTGCCAGCAAACCGGGACACCACACAGATACGCAGTATTTT. Its translation: CASKPGHHTDTQYF.

This clone was found once. The chain recombines TRBV6-6 with TRBJ2-7; 11 bases align to TRBD2. After removal of 7 bases from V and 1 base from J, the junction contained 6 bases not matched to a gene. The CDR3 is 15 amino acids. Germline V CDR1 and CDR2: MNHNY, SVGAGI (reference sequence). The CDR3 DNA sequence: TGTGCCAGCACCCGCCTAGCGGGAGGTTCCTACGAGCAGTACTTC. This codes for CASTRLAGGSYEQYF.

This chain links TRBV7-9 with TRBJ1-5; D unresolved. V lost 3 bases, J lost 2 bases, and 11 bases lay in between. Germline V gene data show CDR1 as SEHNR and CDR2 as FQNEAQ (reference sequence). This CDR3 region has 15 residues. The CDR3 loop reads CASSFSQDGNQPQHF. DNA of the CDR3: TGTGCCAGCAGCTTCTCGCAGGATGGCAATCAGCCCCAGCATTTT.

The rearrangement uses TRBV4-1 and TRBJ1-4, with D possibly being TRBD1 (5 bases). Trimming cost V 5 bases and J 7 bases, with 14 bases left between them. The CDR3 runs 14 residues. The germline V gene has CDR1 MGHRA and CDR2 YSYEKL. The CDR3 spells CASSSLTQGEKLFF. The CDR3 DNA reads as TGCGCCAGCAGCTCTCTGACTCAGGGTGAAAAACTGTTTTTT.

The chain links TRBV4-1 to TRBJ1-4; D remains unclear. The V end lost 4 bases, the J end lost 6 bases, and 12 bases lay between the germline ends. Germline assignment: CDR1 MGHRA and CDR2 YSYEKL. The CDR3 loop spans 14 amino acids. CDR3 nucleotides: TGCGCCAGCAGCCGAGGACTGATGGATGAAAAACTGTTTTTT. This encodes CASSRGLMDEKLFF.

This sequence joins TRBV27 and TRBJ2-7; a weak D match, TRBD1 (6 bases). The V gene's germline CDR1 is MNHEY and CDR2 SMNVEV (reference sequence). The CDR3 is made up of 15 amino acids. The V gene lost 3 bases and the J gene lost 4 bases, with 16 bases spanning the gap. The DNA for the CDR3 is TGTGCCAGCAGTTTCACAGGGTCCCACGGGTACGAGCAGTACTTC. Residues: CASSFTGSHGYEQYF.

The chain employs TRBV7-2 and TRBJ1-2; D might be TRBD1 (5 bases). CDR3 size: 18 residues. V shed 5 bases and J shed 2 bases, with 24 bases lying between them. Germline CDR1 reads SGHTA; CDR2 reads FQGNSA. The CDR3 loop is CASSTPGRLRGENYGYTF. CDR3 DNA: TGTGCCAGCAGCACCCCGGGACGCCTACGGGGGGAAAACTATGGCTACACCTTC.

V is TRBV18 and J is TRBJ2-6; D is undetermined. Trimming stripped 3 bases from V and 0 bases from J, with 12 bases between. The CDR3 length is 17 residues. Germline CDR1 reads KGHSH; CDR2 reads LQKENI. The CDR3 nucleotides are TGTGCCAGCTCACCGGTCAGGTCGACCTCTGGGGCCAACGTCCTGACTTTC. This sequence encodes CASSPVRSTSGANVLTF.

As to this clone: The sample has other DNA sequences that encode this CDR3 too. This chain uses TRBV10-3 with TRBJ1-5; 8 positions match TRBD1. Per germline, CDR1 ENHRY and CDR2 SYGVKD. V lost 6 bases to trimming and J lost 4 bases; unmatched junction nucleotides: 5. The CDR3 spans 14 residues. The CDR3 loop is CAISPGQGNQPQHF. Written as DNA, the CDR3 is TGTGCCATCAGCCCAGGACAGGGAAATCAGCCCCAGCATTTT.

A single count supports this clone. The V call is TRBV7-9, the J call TRBJ2-7; tentatively, D is TRBD2 (6 bases). This CDR3 comprises 13 residues. CDR1 and CDR2 (germline): SEHNR, FQNEAQ (reference sequence). Trimming took off 6 bases at V and 1 base at J, with 10 bases between the two ends. The CDR3 loop is CASRPGTSYEQYF. For the CDR3, the DNA is TGTGCCAGCAGGCCGGGGACTTCCTACGAGCAGTACTTC.

The chain combines TRBV29-1 with TRBJ2-7; 11 bases map to TRBD1. The CDR3 runs to 13 residues. The germline gives CDR1 SQVTM, CDR2 ANQGSEA. The ends lost 6 bases at V and 6 bases at J; junction bases unmatched: 7. CDR3 sequence reads: CSVSGTGGSEQYF. CDR3 in DNA: TGCAGCGTCTCCGGGACAGGGGGTAGCGAGCAGTACTTC.

The chain links TRBV7-8 to TRBJ2-7; 9 nucleotides line up with TRBD2. V dropped 5 bases and J dropped 4; count of bases not matched to a gene: 6. The CDR3 is 14 amino acids. Germline V gene lookup returns CDR1 SGHVS and CDR2 FQNEAQ. The CDR3 DNA sequence: TGTGCCAGCAGCAGGGGACTAGCCTTGTACGAGCAGTACTTC. It specifies CASSRGLALYEQYF.

The rearrangement joins TRBV7-9 to TRBJ1-2; no firm D call. V was trimmed by 1 base and J by 5 bases, leaving 14 bases between them. The length of the CDR3 is 15 residues. Germline-derived CDR1 and CDR2 are SEHNR and FQNEAQ (reference sequence). Written as DNA, the CDR3 is TGTGCCAGCAGCTTAGATCCCCGCAGGCCTTATGGCTACACCTTC. Its translation: CASSLDPRRPYGYTF.

The V gene is TRBV7-2, the J gene TRBJ1-2, with D unclear. The CDR3 loop spans 12 amino acids. The V gene lost 4 bases and the J gene lost 3 bases, with 6 bases spanning the gap. Looked up from germline, CDR1 is SGHTA and CDR2 is FQGNSA. CDR3: CASSSTDYGYTF. CDR3 nucleotide sequence: TGTGCCAGCAGCTCTACGGACTATGGCTACACCTTC.

V is TRBV2 and J is TRBJ1-4; D gene ambiguous. The CDR3 is 15 amino acids. Trimming stripped 6 bases from V and 3 bases from J, with 14 bases between. The V gene's germline CDR1 is SNHLY and CDR2 FYNNEI. The CDR3 here is CASRPNKIPNEKLFF. The CDR3 coding sequence is TGTGCCAGCAGGCCGAACAAAATACCTAATGAAAAACTGTTTTTT.

V usage is TRBV27 and J usage is TRBJ1-6, with unresolved D. The germline CDR1 and CDR2 sequences are MNHEY and SMNVEV (reference sequence). With 3 bases removed from V and 6 bases from J, the gap between germline ends came to 15 bases. The CDR3 totals 16 residues. The CDR3: CASSFQRPTRNSPLHF. The CDR3 DNA reads TGTGCCAGCAGTTTTCAGCGTCCTACCCGTAATTCACCCCTCCACTTT.

The chain employs TRBV7-2 and TRBJ1-2; D uncertain. Trimming removed 2 bases from V and 0 bases from J, with 10 bases in between. The CDR3 has 15 residues. Germline CDR1 SGHTA, CDR2 FQGNSA. CDR3 sequence reads: CASSLLSDPNYGYTF. In nucleotides, the CDR3 is TGTGCCAGCAGCTTATTAAGCGACCCTAACTATGGCTACACCTTC.

The chain carries TRBV29-1 and TRBJ2-2, with 10 bases lining up with TRBD1. CDR1 is SQVTM and CDR2 is ANQGSEA in the germline V gene. The CDR3 consists of 15 residues. V shed 0 bases and J 7 bases; nucleotides not matched to a gene: 5. DNA of the CDR3: TGCAGCGTTGAAGATACTGGACAGGGGGTCGGGGAGCTGTTTTTT. Protein: CSVEDTGQGVGELFF.

The CDR3 DNA is TGCGCCAGCAGCGGGACTAGCGGGAGGAGGATAGATACGCAGTATTTT. Protein sequence: CASSGTSGRRIDTQYF. This chain joins TRBV5-1 and TRBJ2-3; the match to TRBD2 covers 15 bases. Germline CDR1 is SGHRS and CDR2 is YFSETQ. The trim removed 4 bases at V and 5 bases at J, leaving 5 bases unmatched. This CDR3 has 16 amino acids.

The gene calls are TRBV30 and TRBJ2-1, with D possibly matching TRBD2 (5 bases). Germline CDR1 GTSNPN, CDR2 SVGIG (reference sequence). The CDR3 has 14 amino acids. V was trimmed by 0 bases and J by 3 bases, leaving 9 bases between them. In DNA, the CDR3 is TGTGCCTGGAGTGTACCCCGGGACTACAATGAGCAGTTCTTC. It specifies CAWSVPRDYNEQFF.

This clone came up once. J is TRBJ1-2 and V is TRBV2; TRBD1 is a possible D gene (6 bases). This CDR3 has 15 amino acids. Germline CDR1 SNHLY, CDR2 FYNNEI. The V and J ends lost 2 bases and 4 bases respectively, with 14 bases between them. The CDR3 DNA is TGTGCCAGCAGTGAAAGCGGGGGGGCTGTCTATGGCTACACCTTC. Amino acid sequence: CASSESGGAVYGYTF.